One sample yielded the 10 T cell receptor beta chains listed below, sequenced in a study of identical twins. MiXCR was run by TCRdb on the 5' RACE reads, yielding one entry per CDR3 protein. The profile shows some 690,000 distinct CDR3 sequences, about 20% of them singletons. These data were also filed under a second study, of T cells expressing NK-cell markers.

Input material: PBMCs. The receptors were sampled from a woman younger than 30 in good health.

In its sample, this clonotype was seen many times. The chain joins TRBV29-1 to TRBJ1-5; D possibly corresponds to TRBD1 (5 bases). Germline V gives CDR1 SQVTM, CDR2 ANQGSEA. The CDR3 extends over 13 amino acids. V lost 6 bases to trimming and J lost 4 bases, with 13 bases between them. CDR3 nucleotides: TGCAGCGTCCTTTCGGGGGGGAATCAGCCCCAGCATTTT. Amino acid sequence: CSVLSGGNQPQHF.

V is TRBV20-1 and J is TRBJ2-3; D remains unclear. Trimming removed 5 bases at V and 2 bases at J, with 8 bases between. CDR1 and CDR2 (germline): DFQATT, SNEGSKA (reference sequence). This CDR3 contains 12 residues. The CDR3 DNA sequence: TGCAGTGCTCGGATACCCACAGATACGCAGTATTTT. Protein product: CSARIPTDTQYF.

In this sample, this clonotype turned up a few times. The chain recombines TRBV7-9 with TRBJ2-2; TRBD2 might be the D (5 bases). Germline assignment: CDR1 SEHNR and CDR2 FQNEAQ (reference sequence). CDR3 length: 15 residues. The ends were cut back, 8 bases at V and 0 bases at J, with 13 bases in the middle. The CDR3 protein is CASGLGTANTGELFF. Written as DNA, the CDR3 is TGTGCCAGCGGACTCGGCACAGCGAACACCGGGGAGCTGTTTTTT.

This clonotype was seen many times. The genes are TRBV5-5 and TRBJ2-1; TRBD2 aligns across 10 bases. Losses at the gene ends were 2 bases for V and 0 bases for J; bases not matched to a gene: 8. Germline values: CDR1 SGHKS, CDR2 YYEKEE (reference sequence). This CDR3 is 18 amino acids long. CDR3 region: CASSFPSGRASSYNEQFF. The CDR3 DNA is TGTGCCAGCAGCTTTCCCAGCGGGAGGGCTAGCTCCTACAATGAGCAGTTCTTC.

This chain uses TRBV7-6 with TRBJ2-1; D might be TRBD1 (5 bases). The germline CDR1 and CDR2 sequences are SGHVS and FNYEAQ. V lost 2 bases, J lost 4 bases, and 15 bases lay in between. The CDR3 is 16 residues long. The CDR3 is CASSLISQGRYNEQFF. In nucleotides, the CDR3 is TGTGCCAGCAGCTTAATATCCCAGGGCAGGTACAATGAGCAGTTCTTC. Drawing the rest from reference TRBV7-6 and TRBJ2-1, the complete variable domain is GAGVSQSPRYKVTKRGQDVALRCDPISGHVSLYWYRQALGQGPEFLTYFNYEAQQDKSGLPNDRFSAERPEGSISTLTIQRTEQRDSAMYRCASSLISQGRYNEQFFGPGTRLTVL.

This clonotype was picked up many times. The rearrangement uses TRBV20-1 and TRBJ1-3, with D tentatively TRBD1 (5 bases). CDR3 length: 14 amino acids. CDR1 DFQATT and CDR2 SNEGSKA come from the germline V gene (reference sequence). Trimming removed 6 bases from V and 0 bases from J, with 12 bases in between. CDR3: CSASYGTSGNTIYF. CDR3 coding DNA: TGCAGTGCCTCCTACGGGACCTCTGGAAACACCATATATTTT.

The chain recombines TRBV29-1 with TRBJ2-1; tentative D call: TRBD1 (5 bases). The length of the CDR3 is 14 residues. V lost 4 bases, J lost 4 bases, and 14 bases lay in between. Germline V lookup: CDR1 SQVTM, CDR2 ANQGSEA. In DNA form, the CDR3 reads TGCAGCGTTGTCCCGAATGCAGGGTACAATGAGCAGTTCTTC. Protein product: CSVVPNAGYNEQFF.

A few counts support this clonotype. This rearrangement joins TRBV14 to TRBJ2-7, with 13 bases fitting TRBD2. V was clipped by 11 bases and J by 5 bases; unmatched bases: 12. Germline V lookup: CDR1 SGHDN, CDR2 FVKESK. The CDR3 length is 15 residues. The CDR3 DNA follows: TGTGCCTCTTCCCGGACTAGCGGGAGTCGTCACGAGCAGTACTTC. Translating gives CASSRTSGSRHEQYF.

A few counts support this clonotype. The rearrangement links TRBV10-3 to TRBJ2-7, with 8 bases identical to TRBD2. CDR1 ENHRY and CDR2 SYGVKD come from the germline V gene. V was clipped by 8 bases and J by 0 bases; unmatched bases: 15. The CDR3 loop spans 17 amino acids. CDR3 nucleotide sequence: TGTGCCATCCGTCAAAGCGGGGGCCCCAGACGCTCCTACGAGCAGTACTTC. This translates into CAIRQSGGPRRSYEQYF.

The V and J genes are TRBV10-3 and TRBJ2-2; D unresolved. In germline, CDR1 is ENHRY, CDR2 SYGVKD. This CDR3 contains 15 residues. The V gene lost 2 bases and the J gene lost 0 bases, with 7 bases spanning the gap. CDR3 sequence reads: CAISEVSPNTGELFF. The CDR3, as DNA: TGTGCCATCAGTGAGGTCTCGCCGAACACCGGGGAGCTGTTTTTT.